Presented here are 20 T cell receptor beta chains from one specimen sequenced in a study of cytomegalovirus exposure and HLA in healthy donors. TCRdb's copy holds only in-frame clones and misses some; the assay was immunoSEQ multiplex PCR. The sample carries about 170,000 clones, about nine tenths recorded once. The sequenced sample consisted of PBMCs. The receptors here all came from a woman in her 30s in good health and CMV-seronegative.

V usage is TRBV7-2 and J usage is TRBJ1-2; the D gene is possibly TRBD1 (6 bases). The V gene lost 4 bases and the J gene lost 4 bases, with 16 bases spanning the gap. The germline CDR1 and CDR2 sequences are SGHTA and FQGNSA. The CDR3 runs to 15 residues. CDR3 sequence: CASSSFSPQGYGYTF. The CDR3, as DNA: TGTGCCAGCAGCTCATTTTCACCACAGGGCTATGGCTACACCTTC. Combining the CDR3 with reference TRBV7-2 and TRBJ1-2 gives the whole variable domain GAGVSQSPSNKVTEKGKDVELRCDPISGHTALYWYRQSLGQGLEFLIYFQGNSAPDKSGLPSDRFSAERTGGSVSTLTIQRTQQEDSAVYLCASSSFSPQGYGYTFGSGTRLTVV.

The gene calls are TRBV6-1 and TRBJ2-7; no clear D gene. CDR3 length: 11 amino acids. Deletions cut 6 bases from V and 2 bases from J, with 5 bases between. In germline, CDR1 is MNHNS, CDR2 SASEGT. CDR3 amino acids: CASSSPYEQYF. The CDR3 nucleotides are TGTGCCAGCAGCTCCCCCTACGAGCAGTACTTC.

The CDR3 nucleotides read TGTGCCAGCAGCGCGGGACTAGCGGGAGACTACGAGCAGTACTTC. This gives the protein CASSAGLAGDYEQYF. The rearrangement joins TRBV9 to TRBJ2-7; 14 nucleotides align to TRBD2. Germline V gene data show CDR1 as SGDLS and CDR2 as YYNGEE. V trimming: 3 bases; J trimming: 3 bases; junction bases outside the gene matches: 2. The CDR3 spans 15 residues.

This chain connects TRBV7-6 to TRBJ2-3, with 16 bases fitting TRBD2. V shed 5 bases, J shed 10 bases, and the junction held 6 bases outside the gene matches. There are 15 residues in the CDR3. The germline CDR1 and CDR2 sequences are SGHVS and FNYEAQ. As DNA, the CDR3 is TGTGCCAGCAGCGGCCGGGGACTAGCGGGGGGGCCGCAGTATTTT. It is translated as CASSGRGLAGGPQYF.

Only one count was recorded for this clone. The chain recombines TRBV7-9 with TRBJ2-1; D unclear. Germline CDR1 is SEHNR and CDR2 is FQNEAQ (reference sequence). V was cut by 6 bases and J by 1 base, with 10 bases left in between. The CDR3 contains 14 residues. The CDR3 DNA reads as TGTGCCAGCAGTTCAGCAATTTCCTACAATGAGCAGTTCTTC. Protein: CASSSAISYNEQFF.

The chain carries TRBV29-1 and TRBJ1-1, with 7 bases fitting TRBD1. CDR1 and CDR2 (germline): SQVTM, ANQGSEA. The CDR3 loop spans 12 amino acids. With 0 bases clipped from V and 8 bases from J, the junction kept 3 bases outside the gene matches. The CDR3 loop is CSVEDQGVEAFF. In DNA form, the CDR3 reads TGCAGCGTTGAAGATCAGGGGGTGGAAGCTTTCTTT.

The chain couples TRBV4-1 to TRBJ2-2, with 8 positions matching TRBD2. V was pared by 3 bases and J by 5 bases, with 8 bases of the junction left unmatched. Germline values: CDR1 MGHRA, CDR2 YSYEKL. CDR3 length equals 16 residues. The CDR3 nucleotides are TGCGCCAGCAGCCAGAGAGCGGGAGCCCGGACCGGGGAGCTGTTTTTT. Residues: CASSQRAGARTGELFF.

This clone was counted only a few times. The chain joins TRBV27 to TRBJ1-2, with D tentatively TRBD1 (6 bases). This CDR3 is built from 14 residues. Germline V gene lookup returns CDR1 MNHEY and CDR2 SMNVEV (reference sequence). The V end was cut by 5 bases, the J end by 4 bases, with 14 bases between. The CDR3 nucleotides read TGTGCCAGCAGTCTAAGACAGGACTTCTATGGCTACACCTTC. It is translated as CASSLRQDFYGYTF.

This chain links TRBV6-5 with TRBJ1-5; 7 bases align to TRBD1. CDR1 and CDR2 from the germline V gene are MNHEY and SVGAGI. This CDR3 has 15 residues. Unmatched junction bases numbered 6, after V lost 6 bases and J lost 1 base. CDR3 bases: TGTGCCAGCAGCGACAGGGTAGGCAGCAATCAGCCCCAGCATTTT. Amino acid sequence: CASSDRVGSNQPQHF.

The chain combines TRBV23-1 with TRBJ2-2, with a possible D match to TRBD1 (6 bases). TRBV23-1 is marked as an open reading frame, function uncertain. V lost 7 bases, J lost 6 bases, and 21 bases lay in between. CDR3 length equals 16 residues. CDR3 DNA sequence: TGCGCCAGCACCTCGGTAGCTCAGGGGTGTCCCGGGGAGCTGTTTTTT. This sequence encodes CASTSVAQGCPGELFF.

V usage is TRBV30 and J usage is TRBJ2-2; no firm D call. The CDR3 is made up of 15 amino acids. The germline V gene encodes CDR1 GTSNPN and CDR2 SVGIG (reference sequence). Trimming took off 2 bases at V and 5 bases at J, with 15 bases between the two ends. CDR3 amino acids: CAWSSTRSLTGELFF. The CDR3, as DNA: TGTGCCTGGAGTAGTACCCGAAGCTTAACCGGGGAGCTGTTTTTT.

This clone occurred a few times. The genes are TRBV16 and TRBJ2-7, with D perhaps matching TRBD1 (5 bases). Germline-derived CDR1 and CDR2 are KGHSY and FQNENV. The CDR3 covers 16 residues. V was shortened by 0 bases and J by 0 bases, with 12 bases between the two germline ends. The DNA for the CDR3 is TGTGCCAGCAGCCAATCGTTCGACAGCAGCTCCTACGAGCAGTACTTC. It specifies CASSQSFDSSSYEQYF.

This chain links TRBV4-3 with TRBJ2-1; 7 nucleotides line up with TRBD1. The CDR3 has 16 amino acids. Germline-derived CDR1 and CDR2 are LGHNA and YSLEER. The V segment lost 5 bases and the J segment 4 bases; nucleotides outside the gene matches: 11. This chain's CDR3 is CASSSSYSGQYNEQFF. In DNA, the CDR3 is TGCGCCAGCAGCTCCTCTTATTCGGGACAGTACAATGAGCAGTTCTTC.

The chain has TRBV27 and TRBJ2-7; TRBD1 matches 9 bases. With 5 bases clipped from V and 5 bases from J, the junction kept 13 bases outside the gene matches. The CDR3 runs to 16 residues. Looked up from germline, CDR1 is MNHEY and CDR2 is SMNVEV (reference sequence). CDR3 region: CASSRTGEFLGHEQYF. CDR3 nucleotides: TGTGCCAGCAGTCGGACAGGGGAATTCTTGGGCCACGAGCAGTACTTC.

The chain links TRBV28 to TRBJ2-3, with D tentatively TRBD1 or TRBD2 (6 bases each). The germline V gene has CDR1 MDHEN and CDR2 SYDVKM. The CDR3 contains 15 residues. V was cut by 6 bases and J by 0 bases, with 13 bases left in between. CDR3 in amino acids: CASRPTGLSTDTQYF. The CDR3 DNA reads as TGTGCCAGCAGGCCGACAGGACTAAGCACAGATACGCAGTATTTT.

The V call is TRBV5-6, the J call TRBJ2-7; TRBD2 matches 8 bases. J was trimmed by 0 bases and V by 3 bases; bases with no gene match: 2. The CDR3 runs 14 residues. Germline V gene data show CDR1 as SGHDT and CDR2 as YYEEEE. Here the CDR3 DNA reads TGTGCCAGCAGCTGGGGGACTAGCTCCTACGAGCAGTACTTC. It translates to CASSWGTSSYEQYF. The full variable domain, in which reference TRBV5-6 and TRBJ2-7 provide the parts outside the CDR3, is DAGVTQSPTHLIKTRGQQVTLRCSPKSGHDTVSWYQQALGQGPQFIFQYYEEEERQRGNFPDRFSGHQFPNYSSELNVNALLLGDSALYLCASSWGTSSYEQYFGPGTRLTVT.

V and J are TRBV30 and TRBJ1-5; D is ambiguous. Trimming took off 1 base at V and 9 bases at J, with 10 bases between the two ends. Germline CDR1 reads GTSNPN; CDR2 reads SVGIG (reference sequence). The CDR3 spans 12 residues. The CDR3 region has the DNA TGTGCCTGGAGTGGGGAGAGCGGGCCCCAGCATTTT. It translates to CAWSGESGPQHF.

By sample fraction, this clone is medium-sized. The chain employs TRBV18 and TRBJ2-7, with TRBD2 matching 14 bases. CDR1 is KGHSH, CDR2 LQKENI, per germline. J lost 3 bases, V lost 8 bases, and 3 bases had no gene match. This CDR3 spans 14 amino acids. The CDR3 protein is CASAGTSGSYEQYF. The CDR3 coding sequence is TGTGCCAGCGCCGGGACTAGCGGGAGCTACGAGCAGTACTTC.

The rearrangement uses TRBV27 and TRBJ2-1; 11 bases align to TRBD2. CDR1 and CDR2 from the germline V gene are MNHEY and SMNVEV (reference sequence). The length of the CDR3 is 15 residues. Trimming removed 5 bases from V and 9 bases from J; junction bases left unmatched: 9. CDR3 loop: CASSGVAGGESEQFF. The CDR3 region has the DNA TGTGCCAGCAGTGGTGTAGCGGGGGGGGAGAGTGAGCAGTTCTTC.

The rearrangement uses TRBV29-1 and TRBJ2-7, with D possibly matching TRBD2 (5 bases). Germline assignment: CDR1 SQVTM and CDR2 ANQGSEA. V shed 6 bases and J shed 0 bases, with 9 bases lying between them. There are 12 residues in the CDR3. DNA for the CDR3: TGCAGCGTAACCGGGATCTCCTACGAGCAGTACTTC. Translation: CSVTGISYEQYF.